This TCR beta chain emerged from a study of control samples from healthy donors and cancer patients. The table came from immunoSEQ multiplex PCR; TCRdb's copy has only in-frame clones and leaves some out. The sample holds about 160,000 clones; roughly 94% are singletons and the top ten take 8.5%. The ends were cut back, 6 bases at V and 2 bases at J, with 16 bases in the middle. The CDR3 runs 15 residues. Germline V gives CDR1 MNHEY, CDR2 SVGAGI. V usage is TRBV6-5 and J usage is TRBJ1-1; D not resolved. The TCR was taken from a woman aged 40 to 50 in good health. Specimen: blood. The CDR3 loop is CASSLSEGSNTEAFF. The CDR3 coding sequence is TGTGCCAGCAGCCTAAGTGAGGGATCTAACACTGAAGCTTTCTTT.